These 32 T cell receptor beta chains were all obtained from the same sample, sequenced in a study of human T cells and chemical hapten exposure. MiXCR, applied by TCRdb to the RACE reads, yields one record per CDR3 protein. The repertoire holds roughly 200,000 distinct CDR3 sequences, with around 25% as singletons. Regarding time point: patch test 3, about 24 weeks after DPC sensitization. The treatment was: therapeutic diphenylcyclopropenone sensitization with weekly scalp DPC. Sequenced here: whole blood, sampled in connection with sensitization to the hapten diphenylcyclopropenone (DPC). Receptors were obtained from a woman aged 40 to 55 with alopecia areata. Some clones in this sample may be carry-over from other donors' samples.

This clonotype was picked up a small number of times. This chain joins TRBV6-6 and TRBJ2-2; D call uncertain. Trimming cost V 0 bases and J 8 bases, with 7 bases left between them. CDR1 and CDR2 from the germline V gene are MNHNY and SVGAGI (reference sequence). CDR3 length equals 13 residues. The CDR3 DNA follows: TGTGCCAGCAGTTACTCTAACCTTGGGGAGCTGTTTTTT. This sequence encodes CASSYSNLGELFF.

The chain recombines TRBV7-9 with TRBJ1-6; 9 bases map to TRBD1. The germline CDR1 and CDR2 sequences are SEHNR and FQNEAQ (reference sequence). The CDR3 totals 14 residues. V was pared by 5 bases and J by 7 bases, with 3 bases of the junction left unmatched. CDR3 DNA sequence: TGTGCCAGCAGCGTCGGGACAGGGAATTCACCCCTCCACTTT. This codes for CASSVGTGNSPLHF.

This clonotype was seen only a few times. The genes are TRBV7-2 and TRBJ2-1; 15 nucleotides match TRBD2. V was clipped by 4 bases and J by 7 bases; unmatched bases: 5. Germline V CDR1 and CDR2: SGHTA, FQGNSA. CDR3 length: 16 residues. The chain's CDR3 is CASSSPGTSGRNEQFF. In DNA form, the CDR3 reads TGTGCCAGCAGCTCCCCCGGGACTAGCGGGAGGAATGAGCAGTTCTTC.

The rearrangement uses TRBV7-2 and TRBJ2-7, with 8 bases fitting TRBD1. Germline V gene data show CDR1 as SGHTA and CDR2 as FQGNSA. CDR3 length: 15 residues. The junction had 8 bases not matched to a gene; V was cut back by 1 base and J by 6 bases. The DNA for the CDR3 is TGTGCCAGCAGCTTAGGGGACAGGCGCCATAGCGAGCAGTACTTC. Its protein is CASSLGDRRHSEQYF.

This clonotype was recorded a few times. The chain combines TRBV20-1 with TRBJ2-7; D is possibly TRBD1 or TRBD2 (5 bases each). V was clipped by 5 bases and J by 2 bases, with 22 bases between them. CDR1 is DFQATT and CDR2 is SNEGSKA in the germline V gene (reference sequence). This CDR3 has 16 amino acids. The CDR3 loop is CSAPLTPGTKAYEQYF. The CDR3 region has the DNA TGCAGTGCTCCGCTCACTCCCGGGACCAAAGCCTACGAGCAGTACTTC.

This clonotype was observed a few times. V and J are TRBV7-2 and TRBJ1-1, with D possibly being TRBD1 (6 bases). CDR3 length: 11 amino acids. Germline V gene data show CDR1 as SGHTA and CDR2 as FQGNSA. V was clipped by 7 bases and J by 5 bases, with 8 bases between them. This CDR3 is CASIRGTEAFF. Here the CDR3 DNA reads TGTGCCAGCATTAGGGGGACTGAAGCTTTCTTT. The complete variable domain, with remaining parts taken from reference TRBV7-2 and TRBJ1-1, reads GAGVSQSPSNKVTEKGKDVELRCDPISGHTALYWYRQSLGQGLEFLIYFQGNSAPDKSGLPSDRFSAERTGGSVSTLTIQRTQQEDSAVYLCASIRGTEAFFGQGTRLTVV.

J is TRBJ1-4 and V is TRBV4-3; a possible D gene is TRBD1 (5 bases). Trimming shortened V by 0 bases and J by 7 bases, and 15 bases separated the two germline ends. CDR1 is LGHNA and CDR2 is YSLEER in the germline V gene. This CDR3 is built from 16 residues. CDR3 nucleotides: TGCGCCAGCAGCCAAGATCCCGACAGAGGCGTTGAAAAACTGTTTTTT. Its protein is CASSQDPDRGVEKLFF.

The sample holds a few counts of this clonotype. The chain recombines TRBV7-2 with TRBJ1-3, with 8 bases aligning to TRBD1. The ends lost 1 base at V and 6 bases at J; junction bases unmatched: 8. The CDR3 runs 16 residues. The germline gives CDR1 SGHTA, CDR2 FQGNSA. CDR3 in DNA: TGTGCCAGCAGCTTAGTAAGCAGGGGGCAAGAAAACACCATATATTTT. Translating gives CASSLVSRGQENTIYF.

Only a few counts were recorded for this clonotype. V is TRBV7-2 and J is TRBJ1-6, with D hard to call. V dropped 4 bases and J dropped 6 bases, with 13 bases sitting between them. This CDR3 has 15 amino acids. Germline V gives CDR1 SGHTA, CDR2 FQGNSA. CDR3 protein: CASSSVGNVNSPLHF. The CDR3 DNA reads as TGTGCCAGCAGCTCCGTCGGGAACGTTAATTCACCCCTCCACTTT.

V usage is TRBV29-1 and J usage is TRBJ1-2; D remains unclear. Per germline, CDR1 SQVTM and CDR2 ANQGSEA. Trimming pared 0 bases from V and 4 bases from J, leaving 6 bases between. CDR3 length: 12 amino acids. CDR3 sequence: CSVEEQLYGYTF. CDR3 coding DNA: TGCAGCGTTGAAGAACAGCTCTATGGCTACACCTTC.

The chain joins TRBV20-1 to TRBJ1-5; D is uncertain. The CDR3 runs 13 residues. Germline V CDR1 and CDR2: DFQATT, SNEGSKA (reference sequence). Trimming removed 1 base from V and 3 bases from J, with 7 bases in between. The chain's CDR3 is CSARGQDNQPQHF. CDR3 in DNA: TGCAGTGCTAGAGGGCAGGACAATCAGCCCCAGCATTTT.

As DNA, the CDR3 is TGTGCCAGCAGCTTAGCGTTGCAGGGGTACAATGAGCAGTTCTTC. It yields the protein CASSLALQGYNEQFF. V and J are TRBV7-9 and TRBJ2-1; perhaps TRBD1 as D (6 bases). Trimming left V 0 bases short and J 4 bases short, with 10 bases between. The germline V gene has CDR1 SEHNR and CDR2 FQNEAQ (reference sequence). The CDR3 covers 15 residues. Using reference TRBV7-9 and TRBJ2-1 for the parts outside the CDR3, the full variable domain is DTGVSQNPRHKITKRGQNVTFRCDPISEHNRLYWYRQTLGQGPEFLTYFQNEAQLEKSRLLSDRFSAERPKGSFSTLEIQRTEQGDSAMYLCASSLALQGYNEQFFGPGTRLTVL.

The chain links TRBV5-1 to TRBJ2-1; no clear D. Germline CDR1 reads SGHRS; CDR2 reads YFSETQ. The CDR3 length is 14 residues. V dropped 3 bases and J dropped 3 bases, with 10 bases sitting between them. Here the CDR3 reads CASSSTPGYNEQFF. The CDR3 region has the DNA TGCGCCAGCAGCTCAACCCCAGGCTACAATGAGCAGTTCTTC. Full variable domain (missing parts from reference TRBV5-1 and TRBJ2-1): KAGVTQTPRYLIKTRGQQVTLSCSPISGHRSVSWYQQTPGQGLQFLFEYFSETQRNKGNFPGRFSGRQFSNSRSEMNVSTLELGDSALYLCASSSTPGYNEQFFGPGTRLTVL.

The CDR3, as DNA: TGCAGCGTTGAACCTAGCTCTGGAAACACCATATATTTT. Translated, it gives CSVEPSSGNTIYF. The chain employs TRBV29-1 and TRBJ1-3; D is unclear. Germline values: CDR1 SQVTM, CDR2 ANQGSEA. V was shortened by 2 bases and J by 0 bases, with 5 bases between the two germline ends. The CDR3 consists of 13 residues. The full variable domain, completed using reference TRBV29-1 and TRBJ1-3, is SAVISQKPSRDICQRGTSLTIQCQVDSQVTMMFWYRQQPGQSLTLIATANQGSEATYESGFVIDKFPISRPNLTFSTLTVSNMSPEDSSIYLCSVEPSSGNTIYFGEGSWLTVV.

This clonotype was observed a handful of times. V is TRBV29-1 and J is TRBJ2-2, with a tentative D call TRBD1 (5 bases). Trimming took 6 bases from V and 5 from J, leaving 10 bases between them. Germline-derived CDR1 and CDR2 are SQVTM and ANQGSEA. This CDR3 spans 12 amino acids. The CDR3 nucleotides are TGCAGCGTAGGGGTTTTAACCGGGGAGCTGTTTTTT. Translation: CSVGVLTGELFF.

The CDR3 DNA reads as TGTGCCATCAGTGGGGCGGTCTCCTACGAGCAGTACTTC. Translated: CAISGAVSYEQYF. The chain is built from TRBV10-3 and TRBJ2-7; D call uncertain. Germline V gene data show CDR1 as ENHRY and CDR2 as SYGVKD. Trimming left V 4 bases short and J 0 bases short, with 7 bases between. This CDR3 has 13 residues.

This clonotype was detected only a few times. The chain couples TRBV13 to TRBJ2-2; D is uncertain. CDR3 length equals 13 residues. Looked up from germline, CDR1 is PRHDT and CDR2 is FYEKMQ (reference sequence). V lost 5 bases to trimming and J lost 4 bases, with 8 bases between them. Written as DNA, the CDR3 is TGTGCCAGCAGCACCTATCCCACCGGGGAGCTGTTTTTT. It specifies CASSTYPTGELFF. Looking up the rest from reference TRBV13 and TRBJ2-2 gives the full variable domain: AAGVIQSPRHLIKEKRETATLKCYPIPRHDTVYWYQQGPGQDPQFLISFYEKMQSDKGSIPDRFSAQQFSDYHSELNMSSLELGDSALYFCASSTYPTGELFFGEGSRLTVL.

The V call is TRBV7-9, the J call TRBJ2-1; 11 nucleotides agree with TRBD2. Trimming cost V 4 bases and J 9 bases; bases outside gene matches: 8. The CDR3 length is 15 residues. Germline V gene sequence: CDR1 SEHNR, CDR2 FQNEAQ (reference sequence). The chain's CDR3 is CASSSRLAGFGEQFF. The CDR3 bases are TGTGCCAGCAGCTCGAGACTAGCGGGGTTTGGTGAGCAGTTCTTC.

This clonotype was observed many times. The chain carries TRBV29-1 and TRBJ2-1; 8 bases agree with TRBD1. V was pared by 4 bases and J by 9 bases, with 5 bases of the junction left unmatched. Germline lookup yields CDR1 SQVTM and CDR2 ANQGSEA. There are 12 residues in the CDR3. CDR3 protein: CSVGWTGSEQFF. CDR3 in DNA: TGCAGCGTTGGGTGGACAGGGAGTGAGCAGTTCTTC.

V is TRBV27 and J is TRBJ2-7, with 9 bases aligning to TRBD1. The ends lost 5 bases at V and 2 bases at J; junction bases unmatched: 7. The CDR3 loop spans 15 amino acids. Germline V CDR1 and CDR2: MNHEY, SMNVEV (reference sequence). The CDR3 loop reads CASSQGQGRPYEQYF. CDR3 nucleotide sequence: TGTGCCAGCAGTCAGGGACAGGGAAGGCCCTACGAGCAGTACTTC.

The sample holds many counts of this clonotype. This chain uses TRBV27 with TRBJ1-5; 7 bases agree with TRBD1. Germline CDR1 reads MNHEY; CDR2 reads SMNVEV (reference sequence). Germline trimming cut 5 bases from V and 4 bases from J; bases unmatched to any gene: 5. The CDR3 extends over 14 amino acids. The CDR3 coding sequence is TGTGCCAGCAGTCCATTACAGGGGAATCAGCCCCAGCATTTT. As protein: CASSPLQGNQPQHF.

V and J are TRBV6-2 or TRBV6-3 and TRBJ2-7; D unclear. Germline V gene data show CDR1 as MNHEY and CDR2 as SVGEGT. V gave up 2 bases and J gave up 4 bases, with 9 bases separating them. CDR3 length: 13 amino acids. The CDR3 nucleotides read TGTGCCAGCAGTTACCCCGCCCCATACGAGCAGTACTTC. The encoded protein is CASSYPAPYEQYF.

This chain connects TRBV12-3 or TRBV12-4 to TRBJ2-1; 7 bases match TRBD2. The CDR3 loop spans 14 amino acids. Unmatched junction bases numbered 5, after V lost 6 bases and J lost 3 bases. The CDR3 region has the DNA TGTGCCAGCAGAAGAGCTAGCGGCTACAATGAGCAGTTCTTC. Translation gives CASRRASGYNEQFF.

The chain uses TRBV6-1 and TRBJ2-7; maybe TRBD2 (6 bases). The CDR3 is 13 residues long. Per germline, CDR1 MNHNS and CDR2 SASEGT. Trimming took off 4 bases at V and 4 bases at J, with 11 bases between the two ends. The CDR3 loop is CASSAGTAYEQYF. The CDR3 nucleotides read TGTGCCAGCAGTGCCGGGACTGCGTACGAGCAGTACTTC.

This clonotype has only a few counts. The CDR3 DNA sequence: TGCAGCGTTGAGGACCGGACCGGCTATGGCTACACCTTC. Translating gives CSVEDRTGYGYTF. This chain uses TRBV29-1 with TRBJ1-2; unclear D gene. The CDR3 is 13 amino acids. Trimming took 3 bases from V and 4 from J, leaving 12 bases between them. CDR1 SQVTM and CDR2 ANQGSEA come from the germline V gene.

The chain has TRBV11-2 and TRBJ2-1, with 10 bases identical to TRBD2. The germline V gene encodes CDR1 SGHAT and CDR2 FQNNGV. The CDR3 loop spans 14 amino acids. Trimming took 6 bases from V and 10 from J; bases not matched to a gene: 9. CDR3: CASRPALAGVEQFF. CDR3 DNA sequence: TGTGCCAGCAGACCCGCCCTAGCGGGAGTGGAGCAGTTCTTC. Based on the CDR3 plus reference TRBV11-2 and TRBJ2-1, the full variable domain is EAGVAQSPRYKIIEKRQSVAFWCNPISGHATLYWYQQILGQGPKLLIQFQNNGVVDDSQLPKDRFSAERLKGVDSTLKIQPAKLEDSAVYLCASRPALAGVEQFFGPGTRLTVL.

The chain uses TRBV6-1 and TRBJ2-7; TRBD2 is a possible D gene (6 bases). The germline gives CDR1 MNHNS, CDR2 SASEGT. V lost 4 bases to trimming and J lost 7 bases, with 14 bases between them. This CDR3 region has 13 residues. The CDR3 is CASSVKRGTEQYF. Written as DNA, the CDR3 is TGTGCCAGCAGTGTAAAACGGGGGACGGAGCAGTACTTC.

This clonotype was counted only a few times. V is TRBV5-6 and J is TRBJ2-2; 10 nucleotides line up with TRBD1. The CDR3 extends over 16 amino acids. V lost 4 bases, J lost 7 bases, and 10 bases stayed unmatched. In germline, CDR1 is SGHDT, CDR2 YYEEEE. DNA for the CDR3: TGTGCCAGCAGCCCCCGGTGGACAGGGGGAATCGGGGAGCTGTTTTTT. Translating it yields CASSPRWTGGIGELFF.

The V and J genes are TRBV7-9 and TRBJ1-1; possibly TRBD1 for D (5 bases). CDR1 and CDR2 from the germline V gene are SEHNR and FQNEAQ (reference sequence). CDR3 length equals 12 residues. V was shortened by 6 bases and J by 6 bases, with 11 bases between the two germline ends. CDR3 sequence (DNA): TGTGCCAGCAGGGGGGTGGGGGCTGAAGCTTTCTTT. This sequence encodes CASRGVGAEAFF. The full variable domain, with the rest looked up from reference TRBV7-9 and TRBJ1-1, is DTGVSQNPRHKITKRGQNVTFRCDPISEHNRLYWYRQTLGQGPEFLTYFQNEAQLEKSRLLSDRFSAERPKGSFSTLEIQRTEQGDSAMYLCASRGVGAEAFFGQGTRLTVV.

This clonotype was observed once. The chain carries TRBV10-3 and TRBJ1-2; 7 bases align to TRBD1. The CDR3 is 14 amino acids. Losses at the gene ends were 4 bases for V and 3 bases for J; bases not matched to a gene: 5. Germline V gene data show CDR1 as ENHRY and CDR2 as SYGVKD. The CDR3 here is CAISGQGEDYGYTF. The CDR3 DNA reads TGTGCCATCAGTGGACAGGGTGAAGACTATGGCTACACCTTC.

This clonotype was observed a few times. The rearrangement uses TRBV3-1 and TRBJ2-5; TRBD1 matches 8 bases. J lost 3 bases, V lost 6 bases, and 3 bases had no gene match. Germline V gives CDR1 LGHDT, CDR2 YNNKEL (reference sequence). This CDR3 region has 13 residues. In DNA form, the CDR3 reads TGTGCCAGCAGGACAGGGGTCGAAGAGACCCAGTACTTC. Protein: CASRTGVEETQYF.

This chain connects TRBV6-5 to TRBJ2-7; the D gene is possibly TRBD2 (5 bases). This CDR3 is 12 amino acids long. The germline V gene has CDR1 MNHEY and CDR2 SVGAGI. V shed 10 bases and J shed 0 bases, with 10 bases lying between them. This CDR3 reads CATNSVSYEQYF. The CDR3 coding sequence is TGTGCCACCAATAGCGTCTCCTACGAGCAGTACTTC.